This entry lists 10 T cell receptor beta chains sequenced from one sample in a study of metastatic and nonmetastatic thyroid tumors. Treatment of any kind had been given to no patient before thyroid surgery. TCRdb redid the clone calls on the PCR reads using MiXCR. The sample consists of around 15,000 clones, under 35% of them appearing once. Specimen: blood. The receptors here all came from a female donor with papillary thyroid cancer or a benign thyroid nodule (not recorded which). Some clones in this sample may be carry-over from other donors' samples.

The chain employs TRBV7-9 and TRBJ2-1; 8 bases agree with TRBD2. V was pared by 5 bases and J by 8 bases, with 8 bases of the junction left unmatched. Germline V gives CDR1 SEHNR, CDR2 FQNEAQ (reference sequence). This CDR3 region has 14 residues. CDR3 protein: CASSGWWRGDEQFF. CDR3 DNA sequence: TGTGCCAGCAGCGGGTGGTGGCGGGGGGATGAGCAGTTCTTC. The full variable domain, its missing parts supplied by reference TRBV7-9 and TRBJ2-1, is DTGVSQNPRHKITKRGQNVTFRCDPISEHNRLYWYRQTLGQGPEFLTYFQNEAQLEKSRLLSDRFSAERPKGSFSTLEIQRTEQGDSAMYLCASSGWWRGDEQFFGPGTRLTVL.

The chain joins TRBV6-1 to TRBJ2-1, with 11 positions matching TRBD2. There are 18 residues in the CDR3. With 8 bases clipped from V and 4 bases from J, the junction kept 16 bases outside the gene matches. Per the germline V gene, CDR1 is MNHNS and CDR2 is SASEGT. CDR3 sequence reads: CASGGRLAGGPMYNEQFF. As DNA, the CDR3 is TGTGCCAGCGGTGGACGTCTAGCGGGAGGACCTATGTACAATGAGCAGTTCTTC.

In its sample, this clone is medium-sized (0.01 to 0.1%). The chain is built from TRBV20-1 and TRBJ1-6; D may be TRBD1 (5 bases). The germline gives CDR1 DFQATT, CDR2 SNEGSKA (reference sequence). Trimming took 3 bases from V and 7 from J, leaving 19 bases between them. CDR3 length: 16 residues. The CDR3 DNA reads TGCAGTGCTAGTCCTCGCGGGACCCAGGCGAATTCACCCCTCCACTTT. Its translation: CSASPRGTQANSPLHF.

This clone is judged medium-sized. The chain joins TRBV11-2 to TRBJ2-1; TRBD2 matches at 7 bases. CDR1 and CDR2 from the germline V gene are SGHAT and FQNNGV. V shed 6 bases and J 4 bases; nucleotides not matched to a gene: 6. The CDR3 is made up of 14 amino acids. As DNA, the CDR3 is TGTGCCAGCAGGCCGGCGGGGGTTTACAATGAGCAGTTCTTC. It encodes CASRPAGVYNEQFF.

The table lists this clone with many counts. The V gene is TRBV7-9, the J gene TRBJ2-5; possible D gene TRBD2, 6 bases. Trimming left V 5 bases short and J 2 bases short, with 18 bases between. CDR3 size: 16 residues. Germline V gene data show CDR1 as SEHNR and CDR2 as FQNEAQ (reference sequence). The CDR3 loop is CASSPRLGGGQETQYF. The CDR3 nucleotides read TGTGCCAGCAGCCCCCGCCTAGGAGGAGGGCAAGAGACCCAGTACTTC.

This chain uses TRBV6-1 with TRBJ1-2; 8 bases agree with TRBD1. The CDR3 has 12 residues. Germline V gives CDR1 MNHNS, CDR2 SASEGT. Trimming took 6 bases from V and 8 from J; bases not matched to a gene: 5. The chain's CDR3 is CASRWDRFGYTF. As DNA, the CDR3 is TGTGCCAGCAGGTGGGACAGGTTCGGCTACACCTTC.

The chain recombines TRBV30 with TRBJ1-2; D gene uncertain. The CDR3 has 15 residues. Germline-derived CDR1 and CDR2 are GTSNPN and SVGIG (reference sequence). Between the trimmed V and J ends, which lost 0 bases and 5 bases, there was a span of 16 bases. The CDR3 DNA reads TGTGCCTGGAGTGTAGCCGGTGGATCGTCATATGGCTACACCTTC. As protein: CAWSVAGGSSYGYTF.

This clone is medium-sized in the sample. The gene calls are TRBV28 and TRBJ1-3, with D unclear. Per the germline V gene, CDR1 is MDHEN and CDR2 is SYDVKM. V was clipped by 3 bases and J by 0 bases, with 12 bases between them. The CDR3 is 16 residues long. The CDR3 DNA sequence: TGTGCCAGCAGTTTTACTCGGCTTACCTCTGGAAACACCATATATTTT. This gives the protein CASSFTRLTSGNTIYF.

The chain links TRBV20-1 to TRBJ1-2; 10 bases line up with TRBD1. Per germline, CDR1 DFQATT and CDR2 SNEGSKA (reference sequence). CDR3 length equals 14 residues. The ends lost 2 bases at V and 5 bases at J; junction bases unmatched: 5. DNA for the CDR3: TGCAGTGCTAGACCCCGGGACAGGGGTTATGGCTACACCTTC. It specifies CSARPRDRGYGYTF.

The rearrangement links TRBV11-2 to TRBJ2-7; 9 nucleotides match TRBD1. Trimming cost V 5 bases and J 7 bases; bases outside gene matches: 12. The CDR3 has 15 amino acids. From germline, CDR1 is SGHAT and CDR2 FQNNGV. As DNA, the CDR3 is TGTGCCAGCAGCCTCACCCGGGACAGGGCCCAGGAGCAGTACTTC. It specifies CASSLTRDRAQEQYF.